The clone carrying this TCR beta chain has a single count. Its antigen is not identified. Primers: 60 Vbeta forward and 13 Jbeta reverse. TCRdb keeps only in-frame clones here, not all; method: immunoSEQ multiplex PCR. Of over 150,000 clones in the sample, roughly 77% are singletons; the top ten hold 1.5% to 2%. These data are taken from a study of cytomegalovirus exposure and HLA in healthy donors. On the study more broadly: Early released data comprised around 79 million unique TCRs from HLA-typed donors.

The study's findings and limits: Highest at DRB1 and lowest at HLA-C, TCR association rates differed among HLA loci in a later analysis. Later, an analysis found that common viral pathogens appeared to be linked with several of the most significant clusters. Certain sequence variants were highly shared and formed a cluster, and this cluster was likely a sequencing artifact.

The V gene lost 0 bases and the J gene lost 7 bases, with 15 bases spanning the gap. Germline V gives CDR1 MNHEY, CDR2 SVGAGI. This CDR3 has 16 residues. The receptor comes from a young woman in good health and CMV-seronegative. Sequencing was done on a sample of PBMCs. The chain uses TRBV6-5 and TRBJ1-4; D might be TRBD1 (6 bases). CDR3 sequence (DNA): TGTGCCAGCAGTTACTCGGGTCGGACAGACGGTGAAAAACTGTTTTTT. It codes for CASSYSGRTDGEKLFF.